This T cell receptor (beta chain) was sequenced in a study of tumor-infiltrating lymphocytes in primary liver carcinoma. Regarding the study as a whole: Bulk unsorted sampling precluded comparing CD4+ and CD8+ repertoires.

CDR3 size: 12 residues. With 6 bases removed from V and 3 bases from J, the gap between germline ends came to 9 bases. The germline CDR1 and CDR2 sequences are SGHRS and YFSETQ. It was unsorted whole blood that yielded blood RNA, and germline DNA was also extracted. The input was roughly 0.5 ug total RNA; TCR beta cDNA was made from it with a constant-region primer. The TCR beta library was amplified through three nested multiplex PCR rounds in a modified ARM-PCR procedure. PCR rounds one and two used TRBV1-TRBV30 forward primers with a C-beta reverse primer for 10 cycles each. MiXCR was run by TCRdb on the multiplex PCR reads, yielding one entry per CDR3 protein. The sample shows 300,000 to 350,000 distinct CDR3 sequences, almost 65% of them seen only once. Details on this clonotype: As yet, its antigen is unknown. This may stem from a read error, because a much larger clone lies one nucleotide away. No conserved phenylalanine or tryptophan is present at the end of the CDR3, so a read error is the likely explanation.

Sequenced material: peripheral blood. This receptor was obtained from a man aged 40-55 years with primary liver carcinoma and hepatitis B virus infection. The chain links TRBV5-1 to TRBJ2-5; tentative D call: TRBD2 (5 bases). CDR3 in amino acids: CASTGNKETQYI. The CDR3 DNA reads TGCGCCAGCACGGGGAATAAAGAGACCCAGTACATC.